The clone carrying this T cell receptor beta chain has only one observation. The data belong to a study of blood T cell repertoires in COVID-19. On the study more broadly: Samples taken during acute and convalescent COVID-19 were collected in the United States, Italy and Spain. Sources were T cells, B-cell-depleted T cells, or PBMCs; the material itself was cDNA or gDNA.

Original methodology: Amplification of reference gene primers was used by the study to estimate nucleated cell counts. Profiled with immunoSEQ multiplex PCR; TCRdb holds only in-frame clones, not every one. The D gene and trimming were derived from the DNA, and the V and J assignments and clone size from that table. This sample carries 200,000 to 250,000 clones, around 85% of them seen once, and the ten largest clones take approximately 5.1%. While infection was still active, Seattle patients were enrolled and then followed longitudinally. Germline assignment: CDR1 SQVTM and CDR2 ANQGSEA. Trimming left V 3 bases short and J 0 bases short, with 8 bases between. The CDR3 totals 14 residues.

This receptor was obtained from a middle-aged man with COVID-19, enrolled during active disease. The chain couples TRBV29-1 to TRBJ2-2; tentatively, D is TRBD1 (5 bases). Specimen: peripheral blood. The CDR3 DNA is TGCAGCGTTGATCAGGGCACGAACACCGGGGAGCTGTTTTTT. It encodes CSVDQGTNTGELFF.